What follows is one T cell receptor beta chain and its context. Antigen specificity is unknown. The sort gate was single viable CD3+CD4+CD8-CD45RO+ cells for memory CD4+ T cells. CDR3 length: 14 amino acids. Between the trimmed V and J ends, which lost 1 base and 9 bases, there was a span of 13 bases. Germline V gene lookup returns CDR1 LNHNV and CDR2 YYDKDF (reference sequence). Generated by immunoSEQ multiplex PCR, the TCRdb table keeps only in-frame clones and is missing some. The sample includes about 52,000 clones, about 73% of them seen just once. This record comes from a study of memory CD4+ T cells and cytomegalovirus serostatus. Study-wide points: Median bootstrapped AUC for CMV status was approximately 0.96 originally, about 0.9 US-trained.

The V gene is TRBV15, the J gene TRBJ2-1, with a possible D match to TRBD2 (6 bases). Sequences were obtained from memory CD4+ T cells from blood. The TCR was taken from an adult in good health and CMV-seronegative. CDR3 region: CATSRVDGGSEQFF. The CDR3 DNA is TGTGCCACCAGCAGAGTGGATGGGGGGAGTGAGCAGTTCTTC. The full variable domain, rest sourced from reference TRBV15 and TRBJ2-1, is DAMVIQNPRYQVTQFGKPVTLSCSQTLNHNVMYWYQQKSSQAPKLLFHYYDKDFNNEADTPDNFQSRRPNTSFCFLDIRSPGLGDTAMYLCATSRVDGGSEQFFGPGTRLTVL.